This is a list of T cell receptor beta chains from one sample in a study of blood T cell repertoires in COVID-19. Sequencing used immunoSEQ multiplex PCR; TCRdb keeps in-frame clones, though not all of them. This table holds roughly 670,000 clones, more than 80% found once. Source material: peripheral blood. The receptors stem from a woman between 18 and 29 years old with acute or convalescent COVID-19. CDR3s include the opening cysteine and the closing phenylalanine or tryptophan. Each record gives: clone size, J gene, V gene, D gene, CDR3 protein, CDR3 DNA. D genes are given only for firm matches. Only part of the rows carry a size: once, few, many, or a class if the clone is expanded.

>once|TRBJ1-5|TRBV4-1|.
CASSLSEGGNQPQHF
TGCGCCAGCAGCCTATCTGAGGGGGGCAATCAGCCCCAGCATTTT
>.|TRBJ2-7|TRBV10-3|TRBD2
CAISLSGGEQYF
TGTGCCATCAGCCTTAGCGGGGGCGAGCAGTACTTC
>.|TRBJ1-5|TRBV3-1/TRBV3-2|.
CASSQGTVNQPQHF
TGTGCCAGCAGCCAAGGCACGGTCAATCAGCCCCAGCATTTT
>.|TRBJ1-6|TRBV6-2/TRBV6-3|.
CASSPGASPLHF
TGTGCCAGCAGCCCGGGAGCTTCACCCCTCCACTTT
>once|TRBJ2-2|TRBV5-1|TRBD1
CASSFFNGQADTGELFF
TGCGCCAGCAGCTTTTTTAATGGACAGGCGGACACCGGGGAGCTGTTTTTT
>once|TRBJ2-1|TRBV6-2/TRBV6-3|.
CASSSRQRWDEQFF
TGTGCCAGCAGTTCTAGGCAGCGGTGGGATGAGCAGTTCTTC
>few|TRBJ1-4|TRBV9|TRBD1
CASSSRTGDEKLFF
TGTGCCAGCAGCTCCCGGACAGGGGATGAAAAACTGTTTTTT
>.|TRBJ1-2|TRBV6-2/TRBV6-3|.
CASSYSQIESNYGYTF
TGTGCCAGCAGTTACTCGCAAATAGAGTCTAACTATGGCTACACCTTC
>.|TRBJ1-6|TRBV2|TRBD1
CASSVDRARNSPLHF
TGTGCCAGCAGCGTGGACAGGGCCAGGAATTCACCCCTCCACTTT
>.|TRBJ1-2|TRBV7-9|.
CASSLGAALNYGYTF
TGTGCCAGCAGCTTAGGGGCAGCCCTTAACTATGGCTACACCTTC
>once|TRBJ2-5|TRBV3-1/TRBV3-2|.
CASQFLAPQETQYF
TGTGCCAGCCAGTTTCTAGCTCCCCAAGAGACCCAGTACTTC
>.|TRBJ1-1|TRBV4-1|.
CASSPTRVRTEAFF
TGCGCCAGCAGCCCAACGAGGGTTAGGACTGAAGCTTTCTTT
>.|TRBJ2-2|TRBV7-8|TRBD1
CASSRQGANTGELFF
TGTGCCAGCAGCCGACAGGGGGCGAACACCGGGGAGCTGTTTTTT
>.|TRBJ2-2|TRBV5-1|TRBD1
CASSLAWSGQANTGELFF
TGCGCCAGCAGCTTGGCCTGGAGTGGACAGGCGAACACCGGGGAGCTGTTTTTT
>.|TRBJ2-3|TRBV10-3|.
CAIREWQGDTDTQYF
TGTGCCATCAGAGAGTGGCAGGGTGACACAGATACGCAGTATTTT
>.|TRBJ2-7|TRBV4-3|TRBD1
CASSQQKGGQGYEQYF
TGCGCCAGCAGCCAACAAAAAGGAGGACAGGGGTACGAGCAGTACTTC
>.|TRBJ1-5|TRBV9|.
CASSVEGGVQPQHF
TGTGCCAGCAGCGTAGAGGGGGGGGTCCAGCCCCAGCATTTT
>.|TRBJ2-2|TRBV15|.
CATSRRYTGELFF
TGTGCCACCAGCAGGAGATACACCGGGGAGCTGTTTTTT
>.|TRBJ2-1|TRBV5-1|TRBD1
CASSFSGGANNEQFF
TGCGCCAGCAGCTTTTCAGGGGGCGCGAACAATGAGCAGTTCTTC
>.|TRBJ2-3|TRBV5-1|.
CASSLVDSPPDTQYF
TGCGCCAGCAGCTTGGTAGACTCCCCGCCAGATACGCAGTATTTT
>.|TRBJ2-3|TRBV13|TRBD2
CASSSIAGGTDTQYF
TGTGCCAGCAGCTCAATAGCGGGGGGCACAGATACGCAGTATTTT
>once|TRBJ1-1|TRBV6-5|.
CASSYLGDNTEAFF
TGTGCCAGCAGTTACCTAGGCGATAACACTGAAGCTTTCTTT
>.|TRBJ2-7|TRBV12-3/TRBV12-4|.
CASRGPTYEQYF
TGTGCCAGCCGCGGGCCAACGTACGAGCAGTACTTC
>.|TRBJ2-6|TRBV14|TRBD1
CASSLPGTGLSGANVLTF
TGTGCCAGCAGCCTTCCCGGGACAGGGCTCTCTGGGGCCAACGTCCTGACTTTC
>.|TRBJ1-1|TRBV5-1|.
CASTLGTGNTEAFF
TGCGCCAGCACCTTGGGGACTGGGAACACTGAAGCTTTCTTT
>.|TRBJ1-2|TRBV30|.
CAWTSHPNYGYTF
TGTGCCTGGACGAGTCATCCCAACTATGGCTACACCTTC
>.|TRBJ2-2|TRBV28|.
CASVVSGTGELFF
TGTGCCAGCGTCGTGAGTGGCACCGGGGAGCTGTTTTTT
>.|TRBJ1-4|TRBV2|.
CASSVGQINEKLFF
TGTGCCAGCAGTGTTGGACAGATAAATGAAAAACTGTTTTTT
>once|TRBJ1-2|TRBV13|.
CASSLGQGYYGYTF
TGTGCCAGCAGCTTAGGACAGGGTTACTATGGCTACACCTTC
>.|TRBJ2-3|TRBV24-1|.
CATSDQGWDTQYF
TGTGCCACCAGTGACCAGGGTTGGGATACGCAGTATTTT
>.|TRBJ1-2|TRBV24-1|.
CATSSPTGTNYGYTF
TGTGCCACCAGTAGCCCCACAGGGACTAACTATGGCTACACCTTC
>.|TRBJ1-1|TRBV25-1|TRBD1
CASSEGGQGGMNTEAFF
TGTGCCAGCTCTGAGGGGGGACAGGGGGGAATGAACACTGAAGCTTTCTTT
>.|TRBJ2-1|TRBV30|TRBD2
CARGGPYNEQFF
TGTGCCCGGGGGGGTCCCTACAATGAGCAGTTCTTC
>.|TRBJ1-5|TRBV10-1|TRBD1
CASSDIRQGLDGSNQPQHF
TGCGCCAGCAGTGATATTCGACAGGGGCTAGATGGGAGCAATCAGCCCCAGCATTTT
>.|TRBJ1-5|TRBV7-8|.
CAIPHLNQPQHF
TGTGCCATCCCACATCTGAATCAGCCCCAGCATTTT
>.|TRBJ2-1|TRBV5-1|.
CASSLAATRGEQFF
TGCGCCAGCAGCTTGGCAGCCACACGCGGGGAGCAGTTCTTC
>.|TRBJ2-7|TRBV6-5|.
CASDSKGSYEQYF
TGTGCCAGCGATAGTAAGGGGTCCTACGAGCAGTACTTC
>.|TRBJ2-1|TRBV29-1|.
CSVPGQFF
TGCAGCGTACCGGGGCAGTTCTTC
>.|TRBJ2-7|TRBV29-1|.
CSVEESAAGYEQYF
TGCAGCGTTGAAGAGTCGGCGGCCGGCTACGAGCAGTACTTC
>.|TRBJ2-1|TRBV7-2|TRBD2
CASSLASGTSGDEQFF
TGTGCCAGCAGCTTAGCCTCCGGGACTAGCGGCGATGAGCAGTTCTTC
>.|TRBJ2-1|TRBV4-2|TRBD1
CASSRSGQAYSSYNEQFF
TGTGCCAGCAGCCGCTCCGGACAGGCTTATAGCTCCTACAATGAGCAGTTCTTC
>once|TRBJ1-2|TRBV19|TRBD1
CASSFKDRGPYGYTF
TGTGCCAGTAGCTTCAAGGACAGGGGGCCATATGGCTACACCTTC